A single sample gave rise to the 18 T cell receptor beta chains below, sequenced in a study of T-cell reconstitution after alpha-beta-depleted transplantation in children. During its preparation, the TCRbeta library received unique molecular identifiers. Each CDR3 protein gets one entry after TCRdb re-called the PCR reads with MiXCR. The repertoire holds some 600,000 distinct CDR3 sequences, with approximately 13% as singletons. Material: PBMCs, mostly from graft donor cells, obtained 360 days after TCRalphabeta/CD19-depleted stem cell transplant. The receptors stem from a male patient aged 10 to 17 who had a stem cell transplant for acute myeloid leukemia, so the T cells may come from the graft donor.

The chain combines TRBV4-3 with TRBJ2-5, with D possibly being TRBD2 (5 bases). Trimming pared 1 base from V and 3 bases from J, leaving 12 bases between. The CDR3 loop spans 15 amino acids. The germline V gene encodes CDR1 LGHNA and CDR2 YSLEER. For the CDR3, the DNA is TGCGCCAGCAGCCAAGTGGGTGAGGGTGAAGAGACCCAGTACTTC. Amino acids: CASSQVGEGEETQYF.

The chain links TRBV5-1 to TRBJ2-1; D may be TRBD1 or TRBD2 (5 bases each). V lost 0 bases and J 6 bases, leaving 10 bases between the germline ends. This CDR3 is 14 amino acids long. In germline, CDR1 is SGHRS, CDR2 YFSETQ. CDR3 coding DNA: TGCGCCAGCAGCTTGGATGGGACGGTCAATGAGCAGTTCTTC. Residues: CASSLDGTVNEQFF.

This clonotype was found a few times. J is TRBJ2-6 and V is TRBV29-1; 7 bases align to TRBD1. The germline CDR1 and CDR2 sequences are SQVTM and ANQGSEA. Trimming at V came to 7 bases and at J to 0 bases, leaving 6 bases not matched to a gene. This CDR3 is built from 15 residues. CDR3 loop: CSAVDRRSGANVLTF. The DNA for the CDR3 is TGCAGCGCTGTGGACAGGCGCTCTGGGGCCAACGTCCTGACTTTC.

The CDR3 loop is CASRSRQGGLNQPQHF. In nucleotides, the CDR3 is TGTGCCAGCAGGTCCCGACAGGGGGGCTTAAATCAGCCCCAGCATTTT. This chain uses TRBV28 with TRBJ1-5; 9 bases are shared with TRBD1. Trimming removed 6 bases from V and 4 bases from J; junction bases left unmatched: 10. CDR1 and CDR2 from the germline V gene are MDHEN and SYDVKM. CDR3 length: 16 residues.

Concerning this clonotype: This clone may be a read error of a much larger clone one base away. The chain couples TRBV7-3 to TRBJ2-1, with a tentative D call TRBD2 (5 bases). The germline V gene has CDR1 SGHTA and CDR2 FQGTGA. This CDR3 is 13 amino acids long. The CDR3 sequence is CASSSGRAGEQLF. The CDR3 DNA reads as TGTGCCAGCAGCTCCGGCCGGGCGGGTGAGCAGCTCTTC. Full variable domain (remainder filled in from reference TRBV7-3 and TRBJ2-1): GAGVSQTPSNKVTEKGKYVELRCDPISGHTALYWYRQSLGQGPEFLIYFQGTGAADDSGLPNDRFFAVRPEGSVSTLKIQRTERGDSAVYLCASSSGRAGEQLFGPGTRLTVL.

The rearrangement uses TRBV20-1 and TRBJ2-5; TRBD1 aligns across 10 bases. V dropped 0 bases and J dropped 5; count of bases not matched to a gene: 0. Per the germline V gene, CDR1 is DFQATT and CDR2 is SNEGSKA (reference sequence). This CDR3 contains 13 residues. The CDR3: CSAREGQGETQYF. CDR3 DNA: TGCAGTGCTAGAGAGGGACAGGGGGAGACCCAGTACTTC.

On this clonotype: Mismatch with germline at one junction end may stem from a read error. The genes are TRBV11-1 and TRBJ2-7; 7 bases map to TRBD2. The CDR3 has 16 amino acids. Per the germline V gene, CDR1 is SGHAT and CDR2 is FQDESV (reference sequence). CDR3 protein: CASSLISGGPSHEQYF. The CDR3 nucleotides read TGTGCCAGCAGCTTAATTTCGGGGGGACCCTCCCACGAGCAGTACTTC.

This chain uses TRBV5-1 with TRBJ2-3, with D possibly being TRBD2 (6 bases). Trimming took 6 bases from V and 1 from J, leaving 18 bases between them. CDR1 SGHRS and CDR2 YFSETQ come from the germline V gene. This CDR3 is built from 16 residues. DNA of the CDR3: TGCGCCAGCAACCTTGGGGTGGGACTCCGCACAGATACGCAGTATTTT. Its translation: CASNLGVGLRTDTQYF.

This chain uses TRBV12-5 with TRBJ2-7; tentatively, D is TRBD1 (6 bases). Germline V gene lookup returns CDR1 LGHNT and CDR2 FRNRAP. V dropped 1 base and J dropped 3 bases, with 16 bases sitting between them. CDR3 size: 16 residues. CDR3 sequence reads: CASGLDLSGQLYEQYF. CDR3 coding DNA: TGTGCTAGTGGTTTGGACCTCTCCGGACAGCTCTACGAGCAGTACTTC.

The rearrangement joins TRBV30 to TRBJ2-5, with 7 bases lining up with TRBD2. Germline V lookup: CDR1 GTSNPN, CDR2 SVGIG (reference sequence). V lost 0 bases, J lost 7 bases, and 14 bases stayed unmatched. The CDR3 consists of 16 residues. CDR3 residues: CAWSVLLGLGYGTQYF. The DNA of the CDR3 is TGTGCCTGGAGTGTACTGTTAGGACTAGGGTATGGGACCCAGTACTTC.

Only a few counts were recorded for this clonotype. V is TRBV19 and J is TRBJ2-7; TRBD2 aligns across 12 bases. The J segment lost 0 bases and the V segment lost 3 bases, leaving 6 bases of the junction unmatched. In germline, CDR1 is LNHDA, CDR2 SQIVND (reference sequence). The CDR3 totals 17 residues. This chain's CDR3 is CASSIGLAGGSSYEQYF. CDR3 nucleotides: TGTGCCAGTAGTATCGGGCTAGCGGGAGGGTCCTCCTACGAGCAGTACTTC.

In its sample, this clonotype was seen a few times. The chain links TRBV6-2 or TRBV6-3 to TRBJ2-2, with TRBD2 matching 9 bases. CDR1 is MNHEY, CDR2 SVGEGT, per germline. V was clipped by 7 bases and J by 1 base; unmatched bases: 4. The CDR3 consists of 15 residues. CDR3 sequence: CASIGAGGNTGELFF. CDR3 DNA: TGTGCCAGCATTGGAGCGGGAGGGAACACCGGGGAGCTGTTTTTT.

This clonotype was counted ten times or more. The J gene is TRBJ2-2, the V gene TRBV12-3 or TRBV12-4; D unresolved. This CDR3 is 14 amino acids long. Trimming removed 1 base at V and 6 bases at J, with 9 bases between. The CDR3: CASSLVDPAGELFF. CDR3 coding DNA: TGTGCCAGCAGTTTAGTCGACCCCGCCGGGGAGCTGTTTTTT.

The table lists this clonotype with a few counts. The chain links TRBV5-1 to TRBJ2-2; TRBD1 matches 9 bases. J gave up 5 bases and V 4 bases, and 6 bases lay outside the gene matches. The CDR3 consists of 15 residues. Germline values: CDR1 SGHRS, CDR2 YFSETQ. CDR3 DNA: TGCGCCAGCAGCGCAAACAGGGGGCCAACCGGGGAGCTGTTTTTT. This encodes CASSANRGPTGELFF.

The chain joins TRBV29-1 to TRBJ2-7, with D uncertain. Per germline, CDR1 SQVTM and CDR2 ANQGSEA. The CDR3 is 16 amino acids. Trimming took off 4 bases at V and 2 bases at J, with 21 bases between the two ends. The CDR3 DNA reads TGCAGCGTTGCTAGTAGGATGGGTAGGGTGCCCTACGAGCAGTACTTC. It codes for CSVASRMGRVPYEQYF.

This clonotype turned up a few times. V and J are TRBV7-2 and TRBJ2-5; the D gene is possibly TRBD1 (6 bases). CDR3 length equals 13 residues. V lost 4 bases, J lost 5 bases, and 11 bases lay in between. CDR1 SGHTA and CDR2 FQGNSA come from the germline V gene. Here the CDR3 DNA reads TGTGCCAGCAGCTCGAACAGGGTGGAGACCCAGTACTTC. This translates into CASSSNRVETQYF.

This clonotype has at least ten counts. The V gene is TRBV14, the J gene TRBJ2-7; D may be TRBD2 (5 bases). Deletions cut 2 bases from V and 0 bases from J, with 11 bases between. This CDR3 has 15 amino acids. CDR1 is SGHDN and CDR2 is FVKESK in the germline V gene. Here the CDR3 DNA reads TGTGCCAGCAGCCAATCTAGGAGGAGCTCCTACGAGCAGTACTTC. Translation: CASSQSRRSSYEQYF.

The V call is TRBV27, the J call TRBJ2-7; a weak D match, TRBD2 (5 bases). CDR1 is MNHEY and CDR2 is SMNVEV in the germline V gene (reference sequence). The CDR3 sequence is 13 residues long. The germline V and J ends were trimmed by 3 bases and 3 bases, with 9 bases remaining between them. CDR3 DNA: TGTGCCAGCAGTTTTGCCGGGAACTACGAGCAGTACTTC. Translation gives CASSFAGNYEQYF.